These 20 T cell receptor beta chains originate from one sample sequenced in a study of CD8 T cells in ankylosing spondylitis. General study results and limits: Made up of roughly 8 highly homologous variants, a TCR beta motif appeared characteristic of ankylosing spondylitis blood.

Each CDR3 protein is one row after TCRdb ran MiXCR on the 5' RACE reads. The table lists around 140,000 distinct CDR3 sequences, about a sixth of them singletons. These TCRs' antigens remain unknown. The sample was blood, either unsorted or a sorted T cell fraction (not recorded which). Receptors were obtained from a male donor with ankylosing spondylitis.

The chain has TRBV18 and TRBJ2-2, with 7 positions matching TRBD1. CDR1 KGHSH and CDR2 LQKENI come from the germline V gene. The CDR3 totals 17 residues. Trimming removed 3 bases from V and 6 bases from J; junction bases left unmatched: 13. CDR3 sequence: CASSPIILGQIPGELFF. DNA of the CDR3: TGTGCCAGCTCACCTATCATATTGGGACAGATCCCCGGGGAGCTGTTTTTT.

Comment on this clonotype: One end of the junction varies from germline; a read error may be responsible. This CDR3 reads CASSLRLAGSSNEQFF. DNA of the CDR3: TGTGCCAGCAGCCTCAGACTAGCGGGCTCCTCCAATGAGCAGTTCTTC. This chain uses TRBV14 with TRBJ2-1; 10 bases are shared with TRBD2. This CDR3 spans 16 amino acids. Germline CDR1 reads SGHDN; CDR2 reads FVKESK.

This clonotype was recorded at least ten times. The chain has TRBV2 and TRBJ2-1; D unresolved. The CDR3 totals 11 residues. The V and J ends lost 2 bases and 9 bases respectively, with 5 bases between them. Germline V lookup: CDR1 SNHLY, CDR2 FYNNEI. CDR3 nucleotides: TGTGCCAGCAGTGAATGGGCTGAGCAGTTCTTC. Protein: CASSEWAEQFF.

The genes are TRBV5-1 and TRBJ2-1; D is possibly TRBD2 (5 bases). Germline loops: CDR1 SGHRS, CDR2 YFSETQ. The CDR3 spans 12 residues. Trimming stripped 2 bases from V and 8 bases from J, with 8 bases between. CDR3 amino acids: CASSFLAHEQFF. CDR3 DNA sequence: TGCGCCAGCAGCTTTCTAGCCCATGAGCAGTTCTTC.

This clonotype was seen more than once but under ten times. V gene TRBV11-2 combines with J gene TRBJ2-1; TRBD2 matches at 10 bases. This CDR3 comprises 16 residues. V lost 4 bases, J lost 8 bases, and 11 bases stayed unmatched. CDR1 is SGHAT and CDR2 is FQNNGV in the germline V gene. The CDR3 protein is CASSSPSLAGVDEQFF. In nucleotides, the CDR3 is TGTGCCAGCAGCTCTCCGTCCCTAGCGGGAGTGGATGAGCAGTTCTTC.

The V call is TRBV24-1, the J call TRBJ2-6; D not resolved. This CDR3 region has 16 residues. CDR1 is KGHDR and CDR2 is SFDVKD in the germline V gene. The germline V and J ends were trimmed by 1 base and 1 base, with 7 bases remaining between them. In nucleotides, the CDR3 is TGTGCCACCAGTGATTTTCACGGGTCTGGGGCCAACGTCCTGACTTTC. This sequence encodes CATSDFHGSGANVLTF.

This clonotype was seen a handful of times. The gene calls are TRBV20-1 and TRBJ2-1; 8 bases fit TRBD2. Germline V gene lookup returns CDR1 DFQATT and CDR2 SNEGSKA (reference sequence). The CDR3 is 13 amino acids. The trim removed 6 bases at V and 5 bases at J, leaving 6 bases unmatched. The CDR3 sequence: CSATGTRHNEQFF. CDR3 nucleotide sequence: TGCAGTGCAACCGGGACTAGGCACAATGAGCAGTTCTTC.

The chain joins TRBV7-9 to TRBJ2-7, with 10 bases matching TRBD2. V was pared by 1 base and J by 7 bases, with 1 base of the junction left unmatched. This CDR3 is 13 amino acids long. Germline V lookup: CDR1 SEHNR, CDR2 FQNEAQ (reference sequence). CDR3 bases: TGTGCCAGCAGCTTAGAACTAGCGGGAGAGCAGTACTTC. This translates into CASSLELAGEQYF.

The chain employs TRBV5-1 and TRBJ2-3; 7 bases agree with TRBD1. V was pared by 2 bases and J by 2 bases, with 5 bases of the junction left unmatched. The germline V gene encodes CDR1 SGHRS and CDR2 YFSETQ. There are 15 residues in the CDR3. The CDR3 nucleotides read TGCGCCAGCAGCTTCGACAGGGAGAACACAGATACGCAGTATTTT. Protein product: CASSFDRENTDTQYF.

This clonotype was seen more than once but under ten times. The chain combines TRBV4-2 with TRBJ2-7; the match to TRBD2 covers 7 bases. The CDR3 runs to 16 residues. The germline CDR1 and CDR2 sequences are LGHNA and YNFKEQ. The junction had 10 bases not matched to a gene; V was cut back by 2 bases and J by 3 bases. The CDR3 DNA follows: TGTGCCAGCAGCCAAATACTCCGGGGGGATAACTACGAGCAGTACTTC. Translation gives CASSQILRGDNYEQYF.

The rearrangement joins TRBV29-1 to TRBJ2-7; D perhaps matches TRBD1 (6 bases). The CDR3 runs to 12 residues. With 6 bases removed from V and 1 base from J, the gap between germline ends came to 10 bases. Germline CDR1 SQVTM, CDR2 ANQGSEA. CDR3 coding DNA: TGCAGCGTCAAGGGGGAATCCTACGAGCAGTACTTC. Protein: CSVKGESYEQYF.

This clonotype has more than one count but fewer than ten. The chain combines TRBV9 with TRBJ2-2; D tentatively reads TRBD1 or TRBD2 (6 bases each). Trimming took off 4 bases at V and 4 bases at J, with 17 bases between the two ends. This CDR3 has 16 amino acids. Germline assignment: CDR1 SGDLS and CDR2 YYNGEE. CDR3 nucleotide sequence: TGTGCCAGCAGCACTCTGAGGGGGGATCGCACCGGGGAGCTGTTTTTT. Translating gives CASSTLRGDRTGELFF.

This clonotype was seen a handful of times. V usage is TRBV2 and J usage is TRBJ2-1; TRBD2 aligns across 12 bases. This CDR3 region has 15 residues. Germline lookup yields CDR1 SNHLY and CDR2 FYNNEI. The V segment lost 6 bases and the J segment 4 bases; nucleotides outside the gene matches: 4. CDR3 nucleotide sequence: TGTGCCAGCAGACTAGCGGGAGGAATTTACAATGAGCAGTTCTTC. Residues: CASRLAGGIYNEQFF.

This clonotype was seen a handful of times. CDR3 coding DNA: TGTGCCAGCAGCTTGGGCCCCGGAGGGCACTACGAGCAGTACTTC. Its protein product is CASSLGPGGHYEQYF. This chain links TRBV5-6 with TRBJ2-7; D is possibly TRBD2 (6 bases). Trimming removed 0 bases at V and 3 bases at J, with 13 bases between. The germline V gene encodes CDR1 SGHDT and CDR2 YYEEEE. The CDR3 is 15 residues long. Drawing the rest from reference TRBV5-6 and TRBJ2-7, the complete variable domain is DAGVTQSPTHLIKTRGQQVTLRCSPKSGHDTVSWYQQALGQGPQFIFQYYEEEERQRGNFPDRFSGHQFPNYSSELNVNALLLGDSALYLCASSLGPGGHYEQYFGPGTRLTVT.

There are a few counts of this clonotype. The chain combines TRBV12-3 or TRBV12-4 with TRBJ2-1; D is perhaps TRBD1 (6 bases). This CDR3 is 16 amino acids long. V was clipped by 4 bases and J by 0 bases, with 13 bases between them. In nucleotides, the CDR3 is TGTGCCAGCAGTTCCCCAGGGGTTCTCTCCTACAATGAGCAGTTCTTC. It specifies CASSSPGVLSYNEQFF.

This clonotype was seen a few times. The gene calls are TRBV28 and TRBJ2-7, with D uncertain. Germline values: CDR1 MDHEN, CDR2 SYDVKM. Trimming pared 2 bases from V and 0 bases from J, leaving 8 bases between. This CDR3 is 14 amino acids long. Written as DNA, the CDR3 is TGTGCCAGCAGTTTAGGCAGGAGCTCCTACGAGCAGTACTTC. Translated: CASSLGRSSYEQYF.

This clonotype was detected ten times or more. This chain connects TRBV5-1 to TRBJ2-5; no definite D call. Germline V gene sequence: CDR1 SGHRS, CDR2 YFSETQ. Trimming pared 1 base from V and 0 bases from J, leaving 7 bases between. CDR3 length: 14 residues. The CDR3 DNA sequence: TGCGCCAGCAGCTTGCCCCACAACCAAGAGACCCAGTACTTC. This sequence encodes CASSLPHNQETQYF.

The V gene is TRBV4-1, the J gene TRBJ1-2; perhaps TRBD1 as D (5 bases). The germline V gene has CDR1 MGHRA and CDR2 YSYEKL. This CDR3 region has 14 residues. V gave up 0 bases and J gave up 7 bases, with 12 bases separating them. The CDR3 nucleotides are TGCGCCAGCAGCCAAGACCAGTCGGGGGTTGGCTACACCTTC. Translating gives CASSQDQSGVGYTF.

This sequence joins TRBV9 and TRBJ2-7, with TRBD1 as a possible D gene (6 bases). Trimming left V 0 bases short and J 4 bases short, with 11 bases between. The CDR3 length is 14 residues. CDR1 is SGDLS and CDR2 is YYNGEE in the germline V gene. The CDR3 nucleotides are TGTGCCAGCAGCGTAGGCATCAGGGGTTACGAGCAGTACTTC. Its translation: CASSVGIRGYEQYF. The variable domain in full, with the rest retrieved from reference TRBV9 and TRBJ2-7, is DSGVTQTPKHLITATGQRVTLRCSPRSGDLSVYWYQQSLDQGLQFLIQYYNGEERAKGNILERFSAQQFPDLHSELNLSSLELGDSALYFCASSVGIRGYEQYFGPGTRLTVT.

This clonotype was seen only a few times. The V call is TRBV4-1, the J call TRBJ2-4; the D is unclear. V was trimmed by 4 bases and J by 1 base, leaving 14 bases between them. Germline-derived CDR1 and CDR2 are MGHRA and YSYEKL. The CDR3 has 16 amino acids. CDR3 loop: CASSPISLSAKNIQYF. Written as DNA, the CDR3 is TGCGCCAGCAGCCCCATCTCTTTGTCGGCCAAAAACATTCAGTACTTC.